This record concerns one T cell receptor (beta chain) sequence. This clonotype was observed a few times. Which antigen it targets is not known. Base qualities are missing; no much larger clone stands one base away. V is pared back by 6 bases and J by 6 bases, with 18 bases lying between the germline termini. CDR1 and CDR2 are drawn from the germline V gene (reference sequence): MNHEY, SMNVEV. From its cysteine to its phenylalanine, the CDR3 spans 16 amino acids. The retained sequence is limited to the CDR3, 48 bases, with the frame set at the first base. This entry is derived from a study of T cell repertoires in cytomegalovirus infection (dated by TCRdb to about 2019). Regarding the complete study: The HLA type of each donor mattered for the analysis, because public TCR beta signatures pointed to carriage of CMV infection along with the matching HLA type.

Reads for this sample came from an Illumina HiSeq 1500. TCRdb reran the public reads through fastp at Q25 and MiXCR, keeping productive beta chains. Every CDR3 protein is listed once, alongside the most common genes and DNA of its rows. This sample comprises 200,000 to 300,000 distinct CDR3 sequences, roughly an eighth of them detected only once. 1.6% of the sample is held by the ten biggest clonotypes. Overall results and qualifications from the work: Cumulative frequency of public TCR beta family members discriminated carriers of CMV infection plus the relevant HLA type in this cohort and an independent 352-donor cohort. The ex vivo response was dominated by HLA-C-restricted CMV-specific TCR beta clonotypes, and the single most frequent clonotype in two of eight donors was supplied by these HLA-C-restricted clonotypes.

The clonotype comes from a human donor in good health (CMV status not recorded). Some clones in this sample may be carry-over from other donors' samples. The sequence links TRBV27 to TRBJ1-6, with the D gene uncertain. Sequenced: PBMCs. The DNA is TGTGCCAGCAGCCGGAGACCCGGACGCTCTAATTCACCCCTCCACTTT. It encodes CASSRRPGRSNSPLHF.